The 3 T cell receptor beta chains in this list originate from one sample, sequenced in a study of blood T cell repertoires in COVID-19. The data were produced by immunoSEQ multiplex PCR, yet TCRdb's version contains in-frame clones alone and is incomplete. The sample contains a few hundred thousand clones, about four fifths of which appear only once. Specimen: PBMCs or T cells enriched from blood (not recorded which). The receptors shown here come from a man over 45 who had recovered from COVID-19.

This clone was observed a few times. The V call is TRBV27, the J call TRBJ1-1; D possibly corresponds to TRBD1 (5 bases). Germline V lookup: CDR1 MNHEY, CDR2 SMNVEV (reference sequence). Between the trimmed V and J ends, which lost 3 bases and 1 base, there was a span of 15 bases. CDR3 length: 16 amino acids. CDR3 sequence reads: CASSFLPLTENTEAFF. In DNA, the CDR3 is TGTGCCAGCAGTTTCCTCCCCCTGACAGAGAACACTGAAGCTTTCTTT.

With regard to this clone: Other DNA sequences from this sample encode an identical CDR3 as well. The chain uses TRBV18 and TRBJ1-2; 9 bases match TRBD1. This CDR3 region has 14 residues. CDR1 is KGHSH and CDR2 is LQKENI in the germline V gene. V gave up 1 base and J gave up 3 bases; unmatched junction bases: 0. CDR3 in DNA: TGTGCCAGCTCACCACGACAGGGGGACTATGGCTACACCTTC. This gives the protein CASSPRQGDYGYTF.

The V gene is TRBV7-2, the J gene TRBJ2-7, with 15 bases aligning to TRBD2. Trimming cost V 3 bases and J 3 bases; bases outside gene matches: 3. The CDR3 sequence is 16 residues long. The germline V gene encodes CDR1 SGHTA and CDR2 FQGNSA. CDR3 DNA: TGTGCCAGCAGCTTCGGACTAGCGGGAGGGTACTACGAGCAGTACTTC. Translation gives CASSFGLAGGYYEQYF.